This TCR beta chain came from a study of T cells in Graves' hyperthyroidism and ophthalmopathy (dated by TCRdb to about 2019). In terms of the full investigation: Peripheral blood was collected at initial diagnosis, before any treatment. Once sampling was done, hyperthyroidism patients were given methimazole at a starting dose of 30 mg daily, whereas ophthalmopathy patients were given high-dose intravenous methylprednisolone. The 100 or so discovery patients were divided at random into training and test sets in a 7:3 ratio. Whether ophthalmopathy could be predicted prospectively was tested in an independent validation cohort made up of some 20 hyperthyroidism patients plus 17 patients who later progressed to ophthalmopathy. In addition, the study compared T-cell repertoires in thyroid tissue and in blood from six Graves' hyperthyroidism patients. To identify TCR V-J signatures that set the groups apart, the researchers used a discovery cohort of 100 patients, made up of 40 to 45 with Graves' ophthalmopathy and about 59 with stable Graves' hyperthyroidism. The paper reports TCR Vbeta CDR3 sequencing of approximately 140 peripheral blood samples: 40 to 45 ophthalmopathy, under 85 hyperthyroidism and roughly 17 progressor patients.

What the authors observed across the whole study: No statistical method was used to fix the sample size in advance, and group allocation was not hidden from the investigators. Most expanded thyroid clonotypes (frequency above 0.001) were also detected in blood, a finding suggesting that blood repertoires may reflect thyroid immune responses. A model built on a 13 V-J signature distinguished ophthalmopathy from stable hyperthyroidism, reaching around 90% sensitivity and around 81% specificity in cross-validation and 80%/75% in testing. During validation, the model predicted progression to ophthalmopathy a median of approximately 7 months ahead of onset, with more than 60% sensitivity and around 73% specificity.

With regard to this clonotype: Its cognate antigen has yet to be identified. No clone much larger than this one lies a single base away; base qualities are absent.

Ophthalmopathy patients had moderately to severely active disease, Clinical Activity Score of at least 3, NOSPECS grade of at least 4, and duration under 3 months. Any patient with an uncontrolled infection, another autoimmune disease, pregnancy or lactation was excluded. Diagnoses were based on clinical symptoms, serum thyroxine and TRAb, thyroid ultrasound and orbital computed tomography. Ficoll-Paque density gradient centrifugation was used to isolate PBMCs from around 10 ml of fresh peripheral blood. Trizol reagent was used to extract total RNA, and RNA quality was then checked on an Agilent 2100 Bioanalyzer. The TCR beta CDR3 regions were amplified from RNA transcripts. The TCR CDR3 was subjected to a first round of RT-PCR using the HTBI primer set and the Qiagen OneStep RT-PCR kit. Libraries were constructed in a second round of multiplex PCR, after which size selection and purification were performed. Sequencing of the libraries was done on an Illumina HiSeq2000 using paired-end 100 bp reads. Per the authors' processing: SOAPnuke was used to process the raw data, throwing out any read that contained adapters or uncalled bases, had a mean Phred below 15, or lacked an exact constant-primer or identifier match. COPE v1.2.5 was used to merge the high-quality paired reads, and each unique nucleotide sequence was defined as a clonotype. MiTCR v1.1 was used to align the clonotypes against IMGT TRBV, TRBD and TRBJ reference segments. Analysis was restricted to V-J combinations with a frequency above 0.0001, which covered roughly 99% of repertoires. The TCS score was defined as F50 (clonal expansion) divided by E x V (chaos), with BLOSUM62-based TCRdist calculated between CDR3 peptides within each V-J. Welch's t-statistics and random forest reduced approximately 520 V-J features to some 14, which were used in a naive Bayes classifier (R e1071). TCRdb reprocessing: public reads trimmed at Q25 with fastp, clones called with MiXCR, in-frame beta chains kept. All rows with the same CDR3 protein become a single entry with the most common DNA and genes. The V and J calls, along with clone size, are taken from TCRdb and not from the paper's own processing. This sample holds 500,000 to 650,000 distinct CDR3 sequences; roughly 14% were observed only once. Together, the top ten hold around an eighth of the sample.

The CDR3 sequence holds 16 residues, the cysteine and phenylalanine included. Kept here is only the CDR3 DNA, which spans 48 bases and is read in frame from base 1. V has 6 bases trimmed and J has 2 bases trimmed; junction bases matching no gene number 5. CDR1 MNHEY and CDR2 SVGEGT were looked up in the germline V gene. This sequence uses TRBV6-2 or TRBV6-3 and TRBJ2-5, and 14 bases in between align with TRBD2. Sequences were obtained from blood. This clonotype was sampled from a woman between 50 and 59 years old with Graves' ophthalmopathy. The sequence in DNA is TGTGCCAGCAGGGGACTAGCGGGAGCAGGGCAAGAGACCCAGTACTTC. It encodes CASRGLAGAGQETQYF.